What follows are 14 T cell receptor beta chains derived from one specimen sequenced in a study of blood T cell repertoires in COVID-19. Sequencing was performed with immunoSEQ multiplex PCR; in TCRdb, only in-frame clones are kept and a portion is missing. The profile shows more than 120,000 clones, around 84% of them singletons. Material for sequencing was peripheral blood. These receptors came from a human donor in a cohort sampled during active COVID-19.

The V call is TRBV7-2, the J call TRBJ2-7, with 8 bases aligning to TRBD1. The germline V gene has CDR1 SGHTA and CDR2 FQGNSA. The V and J ends lost 2 bases and 4 bases, in that order; junction bases with no gene match: 7. The CDR3 has 15 amino acids. The CDR3 loop is CASSLSTGVTYEQYF. CDR3 nucleotides: TGTGCCAGCAGCTTATCGACAGGGGTGACGTACGAGCAGTACTTC.

There are a few counts of this clone. This sequence joins TRBV2 and TRBJ2-7; TRBD1 aligns across 10 bases. CDR3 length equals 13 residues. J gave up 2 bases and V 8 bases, and 3 bases lay outside the gene matches. The germline V gene encodes CDR1 SNHLY and CDR2 FYNNEI. Written as DNA, the CDR3 is TGTGCCAGCTCCGGGACAGGGGCCTACGAGCAGTACGTC. Its translation: CASSGTGAYEQYV.

The chain combines TRBV2 with TRBJ2-7; D is possibly TRBD1 (6 bases). The CDR3 is 13 residues long. With 6 bases removed from V and 4 bases from J, the gap between germline ends came to 13 bases. Germline loops: CDR1 SNHLY, CDR2 FYNNEI. In nucleotides, the CDR3 is TGTGCCAGCAGCCACAGGGCCATATACGAGCAGTACTTC. This codes for CASSHRAIYEQYF.

The chain joins TRBV5-1 to TRBJ2-7; D perhaps matches TRBD2 (6 bases). Trimming removed 4 bases from V and 4 bases from J, with 15 bases in between. CDR3 length: 14 amino acids. Looked up from germline, CDR1 is SGHRS and CDR2 is YFSETQ. The DNA for the CDR3 is TGCGCCAGCAGCCCGGGGACTCCGGGGTACGAGCAGTACGTC. The encoded protein is CASSPGTPGYEQYV.

The chain uses TRBV29-1 and TRBJ2-1; 13 positions agree with TRBD2. This CDR3 region has 16 residues. The V gene's germline CDR1 is SQVTM and CDR2 ANQGSEA. Trimming took 2 bases from V and 4 from J; bases not matched to a gene: 5. The CDR3 nucleotides read TGCAGCGTTGAACTAGGGACTAGCGGGGCATACAATGAGCAGTTCTTC. Residues: CSVELGTSGAYNEQFF.

The chain uses TRBV7-2 and TRBJ2-7; D possibly corresponds to TRBD1 (5 bases). CDR1 and CDR2 from the germline V gene are SGHTA and FQGNSA. This CDR3 contains 15 residues. V shed 5 bases and J shed 4 bases, with 18 bases lying between them. The CDR3 sequence: CASSPTQGTAYEQYF. CDR3 in DNA: TGTGCCAGCAGCCCTACTCAGGGAACTGCGTACGAGCAGTACTTC.

This sequence joins TRBV5-6 and TRBJ1-1; possible D gene TRBD1, 5 bases. This CDR3 is 14 amino acids long. Per germline, CDR1 SGHDT and CDR2 YYEEEE. The V and J ends lost 4 bases and 5 bases respectively, with 15 bases between them. The chain's CDR3 is CASSTAGRGTEAFF. CDR3 nucleotides: TGTGCCAGCAGCACCGCGGGCCGGGGGACTGAAGCTTTCTTT.

This sequence joins TRBV2 and TRBJ2-2; 14 bases map to TRBD2. With V trimmed by 5 bases and J by 4 bases, 3 bases remained unmatched. Germline V gives CDR1 SNHLY, CDR2 FYNNEI. The CDR3 contains 16 residues. For the CDR3, the DNA is TGTGCCAGCAGTATGACTAGCGGGGGGGCCACCGGGGAGCTGTTTTTT. Encoded protein: CASSMTSGGATGELFF.

The rearrangement uses TRBV18 and TRBJ1-1, with D unclear. In germline, CDR1 is KGHSH, CDR2 LQKENI. V was clipped by 2 bases and J by 0 bases, with 7 bases between them. The CDR3 spans 14 residues. The CDR3 loop is CASSPTSMNTEAFF. The CDR3 DNA reads as TGTGCCAGCTCACCAACCAGTATGAACACTGAAGCTTTCTTT.

The chain recombines TRBV2 with TRBJ2-1, with D unclear. The V and J ends lost 2 bases and 4 bases respectively, with 9 bases between them. This CDR3 has 14 residues. Germline-derived CDR1 and CDR2 are SNHLY and FYNNEI. This CDR3 reads CASSEFAGYNEQFF. The CDR3 DNA follows: TGTGCCAGCAGTGAATTCGCCGGTTACAATGAGCAGTTCTTC.

The chain couples TRBV29-1 to TRBJ2-5, with 12 bases aligning to TRBD2. Trimming at V came to 7 bases and at J to 9 bases, leaving 9 bases not matched to a gene. The length of the CDR3 is 13 residues. The germline V gene encodes CDR1 SQVTM and CDR2 ANQGSEA. DNA of the CDR3: TGCAGCGCCGAGACTAGCGGGGGCCACCCCCAGTACTTC. This sequence encodes CSAETSGGHPQYF.

The chain's CDR3 is CASSSGTPGGYTF. The CDR3 DNA reads as TGTGCCAGCAGCAGTGGGACTCCCGGAGGCTACACCTTC. J is TRBJ1-2 and V is TRBV21-1. TRBV21-1 is listed as a pseudogene. This CDR3 spans 13 amino acids.

DNA for the CDR3: TGTGCCAGCAGTTTCCCCGGAAAAGGGACAGGGGGTAATCAGCCCCAGCATTTT. It codes for CASSFPGKGTGGNQPQHF. This rearrangement joins TRBV28 to TRBJ1-5, with TRBD1 matching over 11 bases. Unmatched junction bases numbered 11, after V lost 3 bases and J lost 4 bases. The CDR3 spans 18 residues. The germline gives CDR1 MDHEN, CDR2 SYDVKM.

The rearrangement links TRBV10-3 to TRBJ2-1; 7 bases agree with TRBD2. J gave up 8 bases and V 4 bases, and 11 bases lay outside the gene matches. Germline CDR1 is ENHRY and CDR2 is SYGVKD. The CDR3 covers 15 residues. CDR3 coding DNA: TGTGCCATCAGTGGGGAGGGTGAGGATTACGATGAGCAGTTCTTC. It is translated as CAISGEGEDYDEQFF.